The rows below give T cell receptor beta chains drawn from one sample of a study of OX40 agonist ivuxolimab in advanced cancers. Sequenced by immunoSEQ multiplex PCR; TCRdb stores in-frame clones only, minus some. The sample shows tens of thousands of clones, approximately 86% of them seen only once. The specimen was CD4+ or CD8+ T cells sorted from blood, collected in a trial of the OX40 agonist ivuxolimab. The receptors shown here come from an adult with an advanced solid tumor such as melanoma, head and neck, liver or kidney cancer. The CDR3 runs from the conserved cysteine through the conserved F or W.

TRBV5-4 CASSLPGGARNIQYF
TRBV7-2 CASSLSRRSSYEQYF
TRBV6-6 CASSYSASPLHF
TRBV19 CASSRSVLSSYEQYF
TRBV18 CASSPLAGTNEKLFF
TRBV7-2 CASSPRTSGTYNEQFF
TRBV5-1 CASSSTGFPEAFF
TRBV9 CASSVGLAGPSTDTQYF
TRBV19 CASSIKGQGSIFYEQYF
TRBV28 CASSSPIEGYTF
TRBV15 CATSYASGLQLFF
TRBV7-2 CASSLDVWTGRGGDQPQHF
TRBV5-4 CASSWGGRTEAFF
TRBV10-3 CAISDLHPVIGNQPQHF
TRBV21-1 CASSATGVSPLHF
TRBV5-1 CASSPGTNNEQFF
TRBV27 CASSLSTGGAGEQYF
TRBV10-1 CASRTGLDTGELFF
TRBV28 CASSRGLSSSGNTIYF
TRBV7-2 CASTPLRSSNSPLHF
TRBV7-9 CASSLDTVNSNQPQHF
TRBV19 CASSSRGGTDTQYF
TRBV5-6 CASSLKNQPQHF
TRBV5-1 CASRLEGGELDYGYTF
TRBV6-5 CASRRTHQTGEQYF
TRBV27 CASSGTGRYEQYF
TRBV28 CASSFIVNTEAFF
TRBV4-1 CASSQGVMGETQYF
TRBV11-3 CASSLGGASNTEAFF
TRBV10-3 CAISSSAGGETDTQYF
TRBV5-1 CASSLQTGAGYGYTF
TRBV11-2 CASSLNSGNTIYF
TRBV18 CASSENDRALAKNIQYF
TRBV18 CASSPETGRQPQHF